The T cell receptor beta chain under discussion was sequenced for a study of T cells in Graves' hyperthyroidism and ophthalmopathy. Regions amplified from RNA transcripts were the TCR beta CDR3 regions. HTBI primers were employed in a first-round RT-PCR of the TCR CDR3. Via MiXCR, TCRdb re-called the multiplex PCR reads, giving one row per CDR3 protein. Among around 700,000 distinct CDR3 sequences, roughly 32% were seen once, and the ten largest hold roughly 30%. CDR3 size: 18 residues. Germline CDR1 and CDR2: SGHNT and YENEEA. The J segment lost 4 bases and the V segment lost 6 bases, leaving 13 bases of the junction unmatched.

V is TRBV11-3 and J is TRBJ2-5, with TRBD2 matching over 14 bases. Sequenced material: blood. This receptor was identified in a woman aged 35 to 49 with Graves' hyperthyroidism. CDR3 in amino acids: CASSYGGLAGEGRETQYF. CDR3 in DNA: TGTGCCAGCAGTTACGGGGGACTAGCGGGAGAGGGGCGAGAGACCCAGTACTTC.